This TCR beta chain was captured in a study of control samples from healthy donors and cancer patients. Sequencing was performed with immunoSEQ multiplex PCR; in TCRdb, only in-frame clones are kept and a portion is missing. The data hold about 160,000 clones, with 85% to 95% observed a single time. The clonotype originates from a woman between 40 and 50 years old in good health. The sequencing input was blood.

The CDR3 sequence: CASSFRGTGELFF. The DNA of the CDR3 is TGTGCCAGCAGTTTCAGGGGCACCGGGGAGCTGTTTTTT. The chain is built from TRBV7-7 and TRBJ2-2; the D gene is possibly TRBD1 (6 bases). The V gene's germline CDR1 is SSHAT and CDR2 FNYEAQ (reference sequence). The V end was cut by 6 bases, the J end by 4 bases, with 9 bases between. This CDR3 has 13 residues.